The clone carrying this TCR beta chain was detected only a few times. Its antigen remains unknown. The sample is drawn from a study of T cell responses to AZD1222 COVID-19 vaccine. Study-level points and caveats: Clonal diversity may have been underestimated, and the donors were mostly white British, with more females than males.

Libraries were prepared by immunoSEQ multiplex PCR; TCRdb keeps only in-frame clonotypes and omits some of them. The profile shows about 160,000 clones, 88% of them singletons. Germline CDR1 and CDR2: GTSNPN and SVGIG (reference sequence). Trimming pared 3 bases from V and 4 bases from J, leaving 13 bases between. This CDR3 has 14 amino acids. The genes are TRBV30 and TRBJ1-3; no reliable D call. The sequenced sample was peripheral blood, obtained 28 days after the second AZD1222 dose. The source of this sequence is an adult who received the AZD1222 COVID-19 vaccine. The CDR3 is CAWSPRRGGNTIYF. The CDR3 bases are TGTGCCTGGAGCCCCAGGCGGGGAGGAAACACCATATATTTT.